This T cell receptor beta chain was observed in a study of cytomegalovirus exposure and HLA in healthy donors (dated by TCRdb to between 2016 and 2019). About the investigation overall: An earlier analysis of 550 to 700 of the donors reported 250 to 300 Gb of sequence data and more than 90 million unique TCR beta sequences from some 180 million T cells. About 280 gigabases of sequencing data and approximately 91 million unique TCR sequences made up an early release that covered approximately 650 HLA-typed donors. Of the approximately 400 genotyped donors, about 84% fell in the genetic ancestry cluster associated with self-reported Caucasian donors. The study aimed to test whether cataloging public T cell receptors could reveal signatures of past pathogen exposure. The study profiled the T cell repertoires of around 700 subjects by immunosequencing and related them to cytomegalovirus serostatus. Along with the roughly 700-subject first cohort, a separate validation cohort of some 130 different subjects was used. To predict cytomegalovirus infection status, the study combined high-throughput TCR immunosequencing, statistical association of individual TCRs with disease status, and machine learning. A later analysis re-analyzed previously published TCR beta repertoires from about 600 donors and added high-resolution HLA genotyping to study TCR occurrence patterns. The later analysis used no new phenotypic data to find candidate immune exposures, relying instead on TCR beta sequences and their occurrence across donors. An earlier analysis of around 580 of the donors used high-throughput TCR beta sequencing to judge whether each TCR beta V gene segment behaved as functional or pseudogenic. Donor age, sex, ethnicity and CMV serostatus were compiled alongside the repertoire data. A later genetic analysis took genome-wide SNP genotypes for about three fifths of the roughly 700 donors and used that subset as a discovery cohort. All discovery cohort repertoires had been generated using a single sequencing platform. Both class I and class II loci were covered by HLA typing, at four-digit resolution. Typing coverage varied by locus: 629-630 donors for A, B, C, DRB1 and DQB1; roughly 560 for DQA1; some 610 for DPA1; under 490 for DPB1. Roughly five DR-DQ haplotypes were handled as single units for association and clustering, since linkage in the cohort was strong. Among a few hundred genotyped donors of the cohort, an average of roughly 240,000 unique TCR beta nucleotide sequences were sequenced per donor, about a sixth of them non-productive.

In the case of this clone: It has no known antigen specificity. No quality values exist for individual bases; no much larger clone is one base distant.

The cohort consisted of some 730 healthy bone marrow donors. At the time of sampling, all cohort members were nominally healthy, though unrecorded immune exposures were likely present. The donor was CMV seronegative and belonged to the group of around 400 seronegative cohort members. Every donor gave a peripheral blood sample, and the peripheral blood mononuclear cells from that sample were used for TCR beta sequencing. Genomic DNA was extracted from the blood cell samples with the Qiagen DNeasy Blood Extraction Kit. Paper-wide results and their limitations: Compared with equally common non-associated chains, HLA-associated TCR beta chains in a later analysis were more clonally expanded and had lower generation probabilities. About 15 rarely observed V segments, including chromosome 9 orphons, were excluded from the earlier analysis of a few hundred of the donors because counts were too low. The study gave a list of 150 to 200 TCR beta chains associated with cytomegalovirus. When HLA alleles, especially DR and DQ, strongly co-occurred, TCR associations were difficult to assign to individual alleles. In an earlier analysis of some 500 of the donors, most TCR beta V segments appeared in productive rearrangements about 87% or about 30% of the time, broadly matching IMGT annotations. Sequencing depth was assumed to be roughly uniform across donors in the presence/absence analyses, though that assumption may not hold. In a later analysis, the rate of TCR association differed among HLA loci, with DRB1 alleles having the most associated TCRs and HLA-C alleles having the fewest. Three of the identified cytomegalovirus-associated TCR beta chains were confirmed in vitro to be specific for cytomegalovirus antigens. The cohort was sequenced for TCR beta chains only, and without alpha or paired-chain data the features that could be detected were limited. Compared with the approximately 670-donor mean, donors in an Asian-associated ancestry cluster had fewer N-insertions in productive TCRs, according to a later genetic analysis. Because some donors lacked HLA typing at each locus, the association tests relied only on the typed subset. The sequencing pipeline was judged likely to have produced a cluster of highly shared sequence variants as a technical artifact. In a later genetic analysis, a missense DCLRE1C variant was associated with V-gene and J-gene trimming of TCR beta chains, and the association was replicated in an independent cohort. At a false discovery rate of 0.05, a later analysis linked 16,000 or so TCR beta sequences to specific HLA alleles. In both the original and validation cohorts, the classifier was reported to diagnose cytomegalovirus status with high specificity and sensitivity. Correlated functional status among segregating V segments might be attributable to linkage disequilibrium, but an unknown experimental factor could not be ruled out. In a later analysis, several top co-occurrence clusters were reported to appear linked to parvovirus B19, influenza, CMV and Epstein-Barr virus. The authors suggested that the approach could potentially be extended to other disease states and immunological phenotypes. Most TCR sequences were seen in very few donors, while some public TCRs were found in many individuals. For the cohort, immune exposure information was limited to CMV serostatus. A further reported finding was that TCR beta sequences accurately predicted the HLA-A and HLA-B alleles for most subjects in the first cohort. Most CMV-associated TCR beta chains appeared to be HLA-restricted in a later analysis, and the HLA associations seemed to be driven largely by CMV exposure. Some IMGT-functional V segments, including TRBV6-2 and TRBV6-3, could not be distinguished by the 87-base-pair reads and were therefore excluded.

Cut back by 5 bases and 3 bases, the V and J ends lie 17 bases apart. The CDR3 goes from the cysteine to the phenylalanine over 16 residues. Only CDR3 DNA remains: 48 bases, in frame from the first base. CDR1 and CDR2 are drawn from the germline V gene: SGHTA, FQGTGA. Library generation was performed with the immunoSEQ multiplex PCR assay. The multiplex PCR relied on a mix of 60 forward primers for TCR Vbeta segments and 13 reverse primers for TCR Jbeta segments. A multiplex PCR assay on genomic DNA amplified the CDR3 region of rearranged TCR beta genes. The amplified TCR beta libraries were sequenced on the Illumina HiSeq System as 87-base-pair reads. The study's own analysis went as follows. Across the 670 or so repertoires, a later analysis counted some 81 million unique TCR beta chains, approximately 12 million of which were shared by at least two donors. A nearest-neighbor algorithm error-corrected the raw reads and collapsed the reads into unique sequences, merging closely related sequences to remove PCR and sequencing errors. Alignment of CDR3 sequences to IMGT reference sequences was used to assign V, D and J gene segments. Each retained sequence needed at least a six-nucleotide match to both a V gene segment and a J gene segment. Rearrangements were classified as productive when the CDR3 lacked stop codons and remained in frame with V and J, and all other rearrangements were classified as non-productive. Following IMGT convention, CDR3 was defined as the stretch from the second conserved V-encoded cysteine to the conserved J-encoded phenylalanine. The earlier analysis of about 500 of the donors excluded sequences that lacked an unambiguous match to a single V gene segment. In an earlier analysis of 500 to 750 of the donors, V segments were called functional above 56.7% productive rearrangements and were called segregating when the between-donor standard deviation exceeded 5%. A statistical classification framework was developed to diagnose cytomegalovirus status using the catalog of TCR beta chain sequences. V and J gene assignment, in a later analysis, came from comparing TCR nucleotide sequences with IMGT/GENE-DB human TR gene sequences. Using the TCRdist pipeline, a later analysis assigned CDR3 sequences along with most-parsimonious VDJ recombination scenarios. A later analysis defined each TCR beta chain by its CDR3 amino acid sequence plus V-gene family, and excluded reads lacking a unique V-gene family. A later analysis removed 592 highly shared, low-generation-probability nucleotide sequences to deal with suspected cross-contamination and a sequencing artifact. In a later analysis, a clonal expansion index for each public chain was calculated from normalized within-repertoire ranks of inferred template counts. In a later analysis, generation probabilities were computed with a VDJ recombination model fitted to out-of-frame rearrangements, and the resulting probabilities were checked against IGoR. In a later analysis, hypergeometric tests were used to score TCR-TCR, TCR-HLA and TCR-CMV co-occurrence, with a repertoire-size bias correction applied to TCR pairs. False discovery rates were estimated in a later analysis by permuting HLA or CMV assignments 20 times. In a later analysis, co-occurring TCRs were grouped using DBSCAN, and TCRdist sequence similarity was added for clustering within HLA-allele-positive subsets. Co-occurrence clustering excluded repertoires with fewer than 30,000 or more than 120,000 public chains, plus five with anomalous nucleotide sharing. What TCRdb holds here is the immuneACCESS table cut down to in-frame rearrangements. Part of the clones is not present; checked against another copy, under half of the missing clones reflect an unresolved V gene, and the others are unexplained. The V and J calls and clone size were taken over from that table, and D and trimming were inferred from the DNA. This sample is represented by approximately 170,000 clones; around 78% of them were singletons. The ten largest clones add up to roughly 1% of the sample.

Sequenced input: PBMCs. This TCR derives from a woman aged 40 to 50 in good health and CMV-seronegative. The chain was built from TRBV7-3 and TRBJ2-1; the D segment could be TRBD2, given 5 matching bases. For the CDR3, the sequence is CASSPGRGGLYNEQFF. The DNA reads as follows: TGTGCCAGCAGCCCCGGGCGAGGAGGCCTCTACAATGAGCAGTTCTTC.